This entry concerns a single TCR beta chain. This clonotype has at least ten counts. The antigen it binds to is not known. Base-call qualities are not available, and no considerably larger clone is one nucleotide away. This sample stems from a study of CD8 T cells in ankylosing spondylitis listed by TCRdb under 2017. Background for the entire study: To find TCR variants linked to disease, the study profiled T cell receptor beta repertoires in ankylosing spondylitis patients and healthy donors. The full study cohort comprised approximately 23 ankylosing spondylitis patients and some 110 healthy donors. Peripheral blood was sampled, and synovial fluid was additionally collected from ankylosing spondylitis patients. Study-wide conclusions, independent of this receptor: According to the report, matched synovial fluid samples from ankylosing spondylitis patients were significantly enriched for the disease-linked clones. The disease-linked clones had a CD8+ phenotype and were found at relatively low frequencies in peripheral blood. Blood from ankylosing spondylitis patients appeared to be characterized by a TCR beta motif made up of seven or eight highly homologous amino acid variants. Some motif variants were previously reported in synovial fluid and blood of reactive arthritis patients, suggesting common disease-initiation mechanisms.

These reads were obtained on an Illumina HiSeq 2500. Quantitative 5'-RACE with molecular barcodes was used to prepare TCR beta libraries. The authors' analysis ran thus. A new computational method based on a probabilistic model of VDJ rearrangement was used to identify disease-linked TCR variants. The public reads were reanalyzed by TCRdb: fastp trimming at Q25, MiXCR alignment, in-frame beta chains only. CDR3 protein duplicates are merged, each entry listing the most common genes and DNA. Here the V and J calls rest on TCRdb's processing, not on the authors' analysis. The sample table holds about 39,000 distinct CDR3 sequences, of which approximately 3% were seen once. The ten largest clonotypes hold 2.5% to 3% of the sample. From cysteine to phenylalanine, the CDR3 is 16 amino acids long. Kept here is only the CDR3 DNA, which spans 48 bases and is read in frame from base 1. CDR1 SGDLS and CDR2 YYNGEE were looked up in the germline V gene. V loses 4 bases of germline sequence and J loses 4 bases, and the interval between the two ends is 18 bases.

The receptor chain draws on TRBV9 and TRBJ2-1, and the D gene may be TRBD2, 6 bases matching. The TCR originated in a male donor with ankylosing spondylitis or in good health (not recorded which). Sequencing input: blood, either unsorted or a sorted T cell fraction (not recorded which). The base sequence is TGTGCCAGCAGCCCCCCAATGGTAGCGGATTACAATGAGCAGTTCTTC. Its protein product is CASSPPMVADYNEQFF.